These 16 T cell receptor beta chains came from one sample sequenced in a study of shared T cell receptors in the human thymus (dated by TCRdb to the early 2020s). The library was built by means of the immunoSEQ multiplex PCR assay. This is the immuneACCESS table as TCRdb keeps it, with only in-frame sequences that have V and J called. A part of the clones is gone; compared with another copy, unresolved V genes explain less than half, and the rest is unexplained. In all, the sample holds 700,000 to 750,000 clones, and over 75% of those were seen once. 0.008% to 0.011% of the sample is held by the ten biggest clonotypes. The sample also formed part of further work on human thymus T cells.

Sequencing input: thymocytes. Receptors originate from a girl under three years old with a congenital heart defect. Donor details come from another sample of the same person, matched by shared clones.

The chain is built from TRBV5-6 and TRBJ2-1; D gene ambiguous. The germline CDR1 and CDR2 sequences are SGHDT and YYEEEE. Trimming shortened V by 2 bases and J by 6 bases, and 9 bases separated the two germline ends. The CDR3 extends over 13 amino acids. CDR3 in DNA: TGTGCCAGCAGCTTACGTACTTCCAATGAGCAGTTCTTC. Protein sequence: CASSLRTSNEQFF.

This clone was detected a few times. The CDR3 reads CASSTSGRYGYTF. DNA for the CDR3: TGTGCCAGCAGCACCTCCGGTCGCTATGGCTACACCTTC. The rearrangement joins TRBV14 to TRBJ1-2, with D hard to call. Germline-derived CDR1 and CDR2 are SGHDN and FVKESK. The V gene lost 5 bases and the J gene lost 4 bases, with 11 bases spanning the gap. This CDR3 is built from 13 residues.

This clone was seen just once. The chain uses TRBV6-5 and TRBJ2-4, with no clear D. V gave up 8 bases and J gave up 3 bases, with 17 bases separating them. The CDR3 runs 15 residues. Per germline, CDR1 MNHEY and CDR2 SVGAGI. CDR3 loop: CASAGAPQDKNIQYF. The CDR3 DNA is TGTGCCAGCGCCGGAGCTCCCCAAGACAAAAACATTCAGTACTTC.

This chain links TRBV6-1 with TRBJ2-5; possibly TRBD2 for D (7 bases). This CDR3 is built from 15 residues. With 2 bases removed from V and 4 bases from J, the gap between germline ends came to 14 bases. Per germline, CDR1 MNHNS and CDR2 SASEGT. As DNA, the CDR3 is TGTGCCAGCAGTGAATGGGCGGGGGCGAGAGAGACCCAGTACTTC. Protein: CASSEWAGARETQYF.

The chain is built from TRBV4-1 and TRBJ2-5; TRBD1 matches 8 bases. The CDR3 length is 16 residues. J gave up 4 bases and V 2 bases, and 9 bases lay outside the gene matches. Germline CDR1 reads MGHRA; CDR2 reads YSYEKL. CDR3 residues: CASSQLPDRGLETQYF. CDR3 bases: TGCGCCAGCAGCCAATTACCCGACAGGGGATTAGAGACCCAGTACTTC.

This sequence joins TRBV5-1 and TRBJ2-5, with 7 bases lining up with TRBD2. Germline V gene lookup returns CDR1 SGHRS and CDR2 YFSETQ. CDR3 length: 17 amino acids. The trim removed 5 bases at V and 2 bases at J, leaving 15 bases unmatched. CDR3 amino acids: CASRSGGSCPVQETQYF. The CDR3 region has the DNA TGCGCCAGCAGGTCGGGGGGATCCTGTCCTGTTCAAGAGACCCAGTACTTC.

The V call is TRBV6-6, the J call TRBJ2-4, with 10 positions matching TRBD1. The CDR3 spans 14 residues. V lost 2 bases and J lost 11; bases outside the gene matches: 6. The germline CDR1 and CDR2 sequences are MNHNY and SVGAGI (reference sequence). The CDR3 coding sequence is TGTGCCAGCAGTTACGGAAGGGGGACAGGGGTTCAGTACTTC. Translated, it gives CASSYGRGTGVQYF.

The chain uses TRBV9 and TRBJ1-5, with D perhaps matching TRBD1 (5 bases). This CDR3 spans 14 amino acids. Trimming left V 4 bases short and J 5 bases short, with 13 bases between. Germline-derived CDR1 and CDR2 are SGDLS and YYNGEE. The CDR3 here is CASSPRGTDQPQHF. CDR3 DNA sequence: TGTGCCAGCAGCCCAAGGGGAACCGATCAGCCCCAGCATTTT. Complete variable domain (other parts from reference TRBV9 and TRBJ1-5): DSGVTQTPKHLITATGQRVTLRCSPRSGDLSVYWYQQSLDQGLQFLIQYYNGEERAKGNILERFSAQQFPDLHSELNLSSLELGDSALYFCASSPRGTDQPQHFGDGTRLSIL.

The chain is built from TRBV6-6 and TRBJ1-2; the D gene is possibly TRBD1 (6 bases). The V end was cut by 5 bases, the J end by 3 bases, with 16 bases between. From germline, CDR1 is MNHNY and CDR2 SVGAGI (reference sequence). The CDR3 is 15 residues long. Written as DNA, the CDR3 is TGTGCCAGCAGTGAGAAGGGGGAGAGGGACTATGGCTACACCTTC. Translation: CASSEKGERDYGYTF.

The CDR3: CAIRGGSPPRAFF. CDR3 nucleotides: TGTGCCATCAGGGGAGGATCCCCCCCTAGGGCTTTCTTT. The genes are TRBV10-3 and TRBJ1-1; D remains unclear. This CDR3 comprises 13 residues. V was pared by 6 bases and J by 11 bases, with 19 bases between. From germline, CDR1 is ENHRY and CDR2 SYGVKD.

CDR3 in amino acids: CASIQSGRTQETQYF. Here the CDR3 DNA reads TGCGCCAGCATCCAAAGCGGGCGGACCCAAGAGACCCAGTACTTC. The genes are TRBV5-1 and TRBJ2-5; a possible D gene is TRBD2 (6 bases). The germline V gene encodes CDR1 SGHRS and CDR2 YFSETQ. V lost 6 bases and J 1 base, leaving 16 bases between the germline ends. This CDR3 contains 15 residues.

This clone was counted once. The sample carries other DNA sequences with the same CDR3. The chain links TRBV6-5 to TRBJ1-5; TRBD1 aligns across 8 bases. This CDR3 comprises 13 residues. The V gene end was trimmed by 5 bases and the J gene end by 6 bases; junction bases not matched to a gene: 3. Germline V gives CDR1 MNHEY, CDR2 SVGAGI. The CDR3 coding sequence is TGTGCCAGCAGTCGACAGGGGAGTCAGCCCCAGCATTTT. Amino acids: CASSRQGSQPQHF.

The CDR3 DNA sequence: TGTGCCATCAGTGAGCCTAGGGTCCGCCGCCGGGACAGGGCCTACAATGAGCAGTTCTTC. Translating gives CAISEPRVRRRDRAYNEQFF. This chain connects TRBV10-3 to TRBJ2-1, with 9 bases fitting TRBD1. In germline, CDR1 is ENHRY, CDR2 SYGVKD. Trimming cost V 2 bases and J 2 bases; bases outside gene matches: 16. There are 20 residues in the CDR3.

A few counts support this clone. The chain uses TRBV5-6 and TRBJ2-7, with 7 bases aligning to TRBD1. With 0 bases clipped from V and 5 bases from J, the junction kept 5 bases outside the gene matches. The CDR3 extends over 14 amino acids. The germline V gene has CDR1 SGHDT and CDR2 YYEEEE. In DNA, the CDR3 is TGTGCCAGCAGCTTGGGTCAGGGGGTCCACGAGCAGTACTTC. Amino acids: CASSLGQGVHEQYF.

V gene TRBV5-6 combines with J gene TRBJ2-7, with no clear D. Germline V gene sequence: CDR1 SGHDT, CDR2 YYEEEE. V shed 0 bases and J shed 3 bases, with 16 bases lying between them. There are 16 residues in the CDR3. The CDR3 loop reads CASSLARTLPSYEQYF. DNA for the CDR3: TGTGCCAGCAGCTTGGCCCGTACACTACCGAGCTACGAGCAGTACTTC.

This sequence joins TRBV4-1 and TRBJ1-1; possibly TRBD1 for D (5 bases). This CDR3 region has 13 residues. With 7 bases removed from V and 4 bases from J, the gap between germline ends came to 13 bases. Looked up from germline, CDR1 is MGHRA and CDR2 is YSYEKL. This CDR3 is CASIPPGGTEAFF. The CDR3 bases are TGCGCCAGCATCCCCCCCGGGGGCACTGAAGCTTTCTTT.